Listed here are 14 T cell receptor beta chains from one sample, sequenced in a study of CD8 T cells in Susac syndrome. An amount of RNA that ranged from roughly 0.5 to 1 ug was reverse transcribed with random hexamers. TCRdb passed the immunoSEQ multiplex PCR reads through MiXCR, listing each CDR3 protein once. The table shows approximately 120,000 distinct CDR3 sequences, with around 90% occurring only once. The sample taken for sequencing was CD8+ T cells from PBMCs. The receptors here all came from a human donor with multiple sclerosis.

The V and J genes are TRBV29-1 and TRBJ2-5, with D perhaps given as TRBD1 or TRBD2 (6 bases each). The CDR3 length is 13 residues. The germline V and J ends were trimmed by 6 bases and 3 bases, with 14 bases remaining between them. Germline CDR1 is SQVTM and CDR2 is ANQGSEA. CDR3 nucleotides: TGCAGCGTGGCCGGGGGCGAGGAAGAGACCCAGTACTTC. Translation gives CSVAGGEEETQYF.

CDR3 sequence reads: CASSPGPDYEQYF. The CDR3 DNA reads as TGCGCCAGCAGTCCGGGACCAGACTACGAGCAGTACTTC. The rearrangement uses TRBV5-1 and TRBJ2-7, with D possibly being TRBD1 or TRBD2 (5 bases each). The V end was cut by 5 bases, the J end by 3 bases, with 12 bases between. Germline V lookup: CDR1 SGHRS, CDR2 YFSETQ. This CDR3 region has 13 residues. The complete variable domain, with remaining parts taken from reference TRBV5-1 and TRBJ2-7, reads KAGVTQTPRYLIKTRGQQVTLSCSPISGHRSVSWYQQTPGQGLQFLFEYFSETQRNKGNFPGRFSGRQFSNSRSEMNVSTLELGDSALYLCASSPGPDYEQYFGPGTRLTVT.

This chain uses TRBV9 with TRBJ2-7, with D possibly matching TRBD2 (6 bases). Trimming cost V 4 bases and J 4 bases, with 12 bases left between them. CDR1 SGDLS and CDR2 YYNGEE come from the germline V gene. The CDR3 covers 13 residues. The CDR3 here is CASSSGLQYEQYF. The CDR3 DNA follows: TGTGCCAGCAGCTCAGGACTACAATACGAGCAGTACTTC.

The chain carries TRBV2 and TRBJ2-2; weak D call: TRBD1 (5 bases). V lost 3 bases to trimming and J lost 6 bases, with 11 bases between them. CDR1 is SNHLY and CDR2 is FYNNEI in the germline V gene. The CDR3 runs 14 residues. The CDR3 loop is CASSEWGGAGELFF. The CDR3 DNA sequence: TGTGCCAGCAGTGAGTGGGGCGGAGCCGGGGAGCTGTTTTTT.

This sequence joins TRBV28 and TRBJ2-2; possible D gene TRBD1, 6 bases. With 5 bases removed from V and 6 bases from J, the gap between germline ends came to 7 bases. Germline V gene data show CDR1 as MDHEN and CDR2 as SYDVKM. CDR3 length equals 12 residues. The CDR3, as DNA: TGTGCCAGCAGTCACAGGGCCGGGGAGCTGTTTTTT. As protein: CASSHRAGELFF.

The chain couples TRBV29-1 to TRBJ2-7; tentative D call: TRBD1 (5 bases). Germline-derived CDR1 and CDR2 are SQVTM and ANQGSEA. Trimming pared 5 bases from V and 0 bases from J, leaving 11 bases between. The CDR3 consists of 13 residues. The CDR3 DNA sequence: TGCAGCGTTCTCTCAGGGTTCTCCTACGAGCAGTACTTC. Translating it yields CSVLSGFSYEQYF.

The chain has TRBV13 and TRBJ1-1; a possible D gene is TRBD1 (6 bases). V gave up 3 bases and J gave up 0 bases, with 17 bases separating them. The CDR3 is 17 residues long. Germline assignment: CDR1 PRHDT and CDR2 FYEKMQ (reference sequence). CDR3 DNA sequence: TGTGCCAGCAGCTTTAGGGCAGGGGAAACAATGAACACTGAAGCTTTCTTT. It codes for CASSFRAGETMNTEAFF.

The chain employs TRBV29-1 and TRBJ2-3; D is unclear. Germline assignment: CDR1 SQVTM and CDR2 ANQGSEA. The V gene lost 3 bases and the J gene lost 2 bases, with 15 bases spanning the gap. This CDR3 comprises 15 residues. CDR3 bases: TGCAGCGTTGACCCGCGCGTTAGATCCACAGATACGCAGTATTTT. Amino acid sequence: CSVDPRVRSTDTQYF.

The V and J genes are TRBV25-1 and TRBJ2-1, with no clear D. CDR1 MGHDK and CDR2 SYGVNS come from the germline V gene. Trimming shortened V by 5 bases and J by 2 bases, and 7 bases separated the two germline ends. There are 13 residues in the CDR3. CDR3 loop: CASSTWTYNEQFF. In DNA, the CDR3 is TGTGCCAGCAGTACATGGACCTACAATGAGCAGTTCTTC. Filled out from reference TRBV25-1 and TRBJ2-1, the complete variable domain reads EADIYQTPRYLVIGTGKKITLECSQTMGHDKMYWYQQDPGMELHLIHYSYGVNSTEKGDLSSESTVSRIRTEHFPLTLESARPSHTSQYLCASSTWTYNEQFFGPGTRLTVL.

This chain connects TRBV25-1 to TRBJ1-1; D not resolved. The CDR3 is 12 amino acids. Trimming left V 3 bases short and J 5 bases short, with 7 bases between. CDR1 and CDR2 from the germline V gene are MGHDK and SYGVNS. In nucleotides, the CDR3 is TGTGCCAGCAGTGAGGGTAGAACTGAAGCTTTCTTT. It specifies CASSEGRTEAFF. Combining the CDR3 with reference TRBV25-1 and TRBJ1-1 gives the whole variable domain EADIYQTPRYLVIGTGKKITLECSQTMGHDKMYWYQQDPGMELHLIHYSYGVNSTEKGDLSSESTVSRIRTEHFPLTLESARPSHTSQYLCASSEGRTEAFFGQGTRLTVV.

The CDR3 sequence: CASSPRQGLQETQYF. In nucleotides, the CDR3 is TGTGCCAGCAGCCCTCGACAGGGACTACAAGAGACCCAGTACTTC. V usage is TRBV7-9 and J usage is TRBJ2-5, with D tentatively TRBD1 or TRBD2 (7 bases each). In germline, CDR1 is SEHNR, CDR2 FQNEAQ (reference sequence). The CDR3 contains 15 residues. Between the trimmed V and J ends, which lost 5 bases and 2 bases, there was a span of 15 bases.

The chain employs TRBV7-9 and TRBJ2-5; TRBD2 matches at 10 bases. V dropped 4 bases and J dropped 2; count of bases not matched to a gene: 7. CDR3 length equals 16 residues. Germline lookup yields CDR1 SEHNR and CDR2 FQNEAQ (reference sequence). CDR3 bases: TGTGCCAGCAGCTCCGGCATAGCGGGAGGTCAAGAGACCCAGTACTTC. Amino acid sequence: CASSSGIAGGQETQYF.

The chain joins TRBV6-5 to TRBJ2-7; D gene ambiguous. CDR1 is MNHEY and CDR2 is SVGAGI in the germline V gene. Trimming stripped 0 bases from V and 2 bases from J, with 8 bases between. The CDR3 has 14 amino acids. The CDR3 DNA sequence: TGTGCCAGCAGTTACTCCGACGGTACCTACGAGCAGTACTTC. Amino acid sequence: CASSYSDGTYEQYF.

This chain links TRBV20-1 with TRBJ1-6; no firm D call. CDR1 is DFQATT and CDR2 is SNEGSKA in the germline V gene (reference sequence). The CDR3 is 14 amino acids. Trimming removed 3 bases from V and 8 bases from J, with 14 bases in between. The CDR3 region is CSARVGLTHSPLHF. As DNA, the CDR3 is TGCAGTGCTAGGGTGGGTCTGACACATTCACCCCTCCACTTT.